Many counts were recorded for the clone carrying this TCR beta chain. Antigen specificity is unknown. This record comes from a study of regulatory T cells in long-lasting Graves disease. Study information: Over 5 years of antithyroid drugs with positive TSH receptor antibodies was taken to mean persistent Graves' disease.

Noted time point: persistent/refractory GD, antithyroid drugs over 5 years with positive TRAb. PBMCs were the source of the RNA used for TCR sequencing. American Thyroid Association guidelines defined Graves' disease diagnosis. Arm-PCR of CDR3 regions with iRepertoire HTBI primers generated TCR beta libraries. TCRdb processed the multiplex PCR reads anew with MiXCR; each CDR3 protein has one entry. The table shows about 310,000 distinct CDR3 sequences, with 20% to 25% occurring only once. The study's findings and limits: Since the sample size was small, accuracy may have been reduced.

The clonotype comes from a female donor with Graves disease. The material sequenced was peripheral blood mononuclear cells (PBMCs), taken when the disease was refractory, from a patient treated with antithyroid drugs.

CDR3 nucleotide sequence: TGTGCCGCTCTATGGGATGGTCAAGGCTATGGCTACACCTTC. Translation gives CAALWDGQGYGYTF. The V and J genes are TRBV10-3 and TRBJ1-2; D gene uncertain. CDR1 is ENHRY, CDR2 SYGVKD, per germline. The CDR3 is 14 residues long. V lost 11 bases and J 4 bases, leaving 20 bases between the germline ends.